Presented here are 8 T cell receptor beta chains from one specimen sequenced in a study of control samples from healthy donors and cancer patients. The table came from immunoSEQ multiplex PCR; TCRdb's copy has only in-frame clones and leaves some out. The sample lists around 80,000 clones, just under 90% occurring once. The sequenced sample was blood. These TCRs come from a man in his fifties in good health.

The gene calls are TRBV11-3 and TRBJ2-1; D uncertain. Germline-derived CDR1 and CDR2 are SGHNT and YENEEA. The CDR3 contains 11 residues. Trimming stripped 4 bases from V and 7 bases from J, with 5 bases between. CDR3 DNA sequence: TGTGCCAGCAGCTCGCTGAATGAGCAGTTCTTC. It encodes CASSSLNEQFF.

This chain joins TRBV10-3 and TRBJ2-7; D perhaps matches TRBD1 (6 bases). There are 12 residues in the CDR3. The germline CDR1 and CDR2 sequences are ENHRY and SYGVKD. V lost 5 bases to trimming and J lost 4 bases, with 9 bases between them. The CDR3 region is CAISKTGYEQYF. The CDR3, as DNA: TGTGCCATCAGTAAAACAGGGTACGAGCAGTACTTC.

The chain uses TRBV27 and TRBJ1-2, with 9 bases fitting TRBD1. CDR1 and CDR2 from the germline V gene are MNHEY and SMNVEV (reference sequence). The CDR3 extends over 14 amino acids. V was pared by 6 bases and J by 4 bases, with 6 bases of the junction left unmatched. CDR3 sequence: CASRPGQGAYGYTF. The CDR3 DNA sequence: TGTGCCAGCAGACCGGGACAGGGAGCCTATGGCTACACCTTC.

The chain recombines TRBV15 with TRBJ2-6; D ambiguous. V dropped 4 bases and J dropped 0 bases, with 10 bases sitting between them. Germline CDR1 is LNHNV and CDR2 is YYDKDF (reference sequence). CDR3 length: 16 residues. The CDR3 sequence is CATSTLTLSGANVLTF. The CDR3 DNA sequence: TGTGCCACCAGCACCCTGACACTCTCTGGGGCCAACGTCCTGACTTTC. The full variable domain, with the rest looked up from reference TRBV15 and TRBJ2-6, is DAMVIQNPRYQVTQFGKPVTLSCSQTLNHNVMYWYQQKSSQAPKLLFHYYDKDFNNEADTPDNFQSRRPNTSFCFLDIRSPGLGDTAMYLCATSTLTLSGANVLTFGAGSRLTVL.

The genes are TRBV6-4 and TRBJ1-1, with 9 bases aligning to TRBD1. The CDR3 runs to 13 residues. V gave up 2 bases and J gave up 11 bases; unmatched junction bases: 6. Germline values: CDR1 MRHNA, CDR2 SNTAGT. CDR3 sequence: CASSDGTGRSAFF. In nucleotides, the CDR3 is TGTGCCAGCAGTGACGGGACAGGGAGGTCGGCTTTCTTT.

This chain connects TRBV27 to TRBJ1-1; D is undetermined. The germline CDR1 and CDR2 sequences are MNHEY and SMNVEV (reference sequence). The CDR3 loop spans 14 amino acids. V lost 3 bases and J 0 bases, leaving 8 bases between the germline ends. The CDR3 spells CASSFDNMNTEAFF. CDR3 DNA: TGTGCCAGCAGTTTCGACAACATGAACACTGAAGCTTTCTTT.

The rearrangement uses TRBV2 and TRBJ1-2; D uncertain. Germline CDR1 and CDR2: SNHLY and FYNNEI. V was trimmed by 1 base and J by 4 bases, leaving 7 bases between them. The CDR3 spans 13 residues. The CDR3 region is CASSEGGFYGYTF. CDR3 nucleotide sequence: TGTGCCAGCAGTGAAGGGGGTTTCTATGGCTACACCTTC. The variable domain in full, with the rest retrieved from reference TRBV2 and TRBJ1-2, is EPEVTQTPSHQVTQMGQEVILRCVPISNHLYFYWYRQILGQKVEFLVSFYNNEISEKSEIFDDQFSVERPDGSNFTLKIRSTKLEDSAMYFCASSEGGFYGYTFGSGTRLTVV.

The chain has TRBV7-8 and TRBJ1-2, with D possibly TRBD1 on 6 matching bases. V was clipped by 3 bases and J by 2 bases, with 10 bases between them. Germline V CDR1 and CDR2: SGHVS, FQNEAQ. The CDR3 length is 14 residues. This CDR3 reads CASSFNRENYGYTF. DNA of the CDR3: TGTGCCAGCAGCTTTAACAGGGAGAACTATGGCTACACCTTC.